These 27 T cell receptor beta chains came from one sample sequenced in a study of ipilimumab plus nivolumab after autologous stem cell transplantation. Using immunoSEQ multiplex PCR, the repertoire was profiled, and TCRdb retains in-frame clones only, with some absent. Of roughly 20,000 clones in the sample, around four fifths were seen once. Sequenced material: PBMCs, taken in a trial of ipilimumab plus nivolumab as post-transplant consolidation. All receptors come from a male donor with diffuse large B-cell lymphoma.

This chain links TRBV5-1 with TRBJ1-1; the D gene is possibly TRBD1 (5 bases). The CDR3 is made up of 12 amino acids. Per germline, CDR1 SGHRS and CDR2 YFSETQ. Trimming shortened V by 4 bases and J by 3 bases, and 7 bases separated the two germline ends. CDR3 DNA: TGCGCCAGCAGCCTCAGGGACACTGAAGCTTTCTTT. It yields the protein CASSLRDTEAFF.

By share, this clone counts as medium-sized. The chain employs TRBV6-5 and TRBJ1-1, with TRBD1 identical over 8 bases. The J segment lost 6 bases and the V segment lost 6 bases, leaving 9 bases of the junction unmatched. Germline CDR1 reads MNHEY; CDR2 reads SVGAGI. The CDR3 is made up of 14 amino acids. The CDR3 DNA reads as TGTGCCAGCAGAACCGGACAGGGTGGCGCTGAAGCTTTCTTT. Its protein product is CASRTGQGGAEAFF.

This chain uses TRBV9 with TRBJ2-2; 10 nucleotides align to TRBD2. The CDR3 spans 17 residues. V shed 0 bases, J shed 2 bases, and the junction held 4 bases outside the gene matches. Germline CDR1 is SGDLS and CDR2 is YYNGEE. CDR3 DNA: TGTGCCAGCAGCGTAGGGCTAGCGGGGGCCAACACCGGGGAGCTGTTTTTT. Amino acid sequence: CASSVGLAGANTGELFF.

This chain uses TRBV4-1 with TRBJ2-7; 10 positions match TRBD2. The CDR3 has 16 amino acids. Germline V gene sequence: CDR1 MGHRA, CDR2 YSYEKL. The V gene end was trimmed by 6 bases and the J gene end by 3 bases; junction bases not matched to a gene: 11. The CDR3 loop is CASSPPTSGVFYEQYF. CDR3 coding DNA: TGCGCCAGCAGTCCCCCTACTAGCGGGGTATTCTACGAGCAGTACTTC.

The chain employs TRBV27 and TRBJ1-5, with D uncertain. Trimming pared 3 bases from V and 4 bases from J, leaving 7 bases between. Germline V gene data show CDR1 as MNHEY and CDR2 as SMNVEV (reference sequence). There are 13 residues in the CDR3. The CDR3 bases are TGTGCCAGCAGTTTTATCTTAAATCAGCCCCAGCATTTT. Translated, it gives CASSFILNQPQHF.

The chain joins TRBV28 to TRBJ2-3; 8 bases agree with TRBD2. V lost 3 bases to trimming and J lost 5 bases; unmatched junction nucleotides: 7. Germline V gene data show CDR1 as MDHEN and CDR2 as SYDVKM. The CDR3 consists of 15 residues. CDR3 loop: CASSFPGLVVDTQYF. The CDR3 nucleotides are TGTGCCAGCAGTTTCCCGGGACTAGTCGTAGATACGCAGTATTTT. The full variable domain, rest sourced from reference TRBV28 and TRBJ2-3, is DVKVTQSSRYLVKRTGEKVFLECVQDMDHENMFWYRQDPGLGLRLIYFSYDVKMKEKGDIPEGYSVSREKKERFSLILESASTNQTSMYLCASSFPGLVVDTQYFGPGTRLTVL.

The chain uses TRBV28 and TRBJ2-5, with 8 nucleotides matching TRBD2. The germline V gene encodes CDR1 MDHEN and CDR2 SYDVKM. V lost 8 bases and J lost 2; bases outside the gene matches: 13. CDR3 length equals 16 residues. In DNA form, the CDR3 reads TGTGCCAGCCGCCCTGTGGGTCGGGGGGGACAAGAGACCCAGTACTTC. Translation: CASRPVGRGGQETQYF.

The V gene is TRBV9, the J gene TRBJ2-3; D remains unclear. In germline, CDR1 is SGDLS, CDR2 YYNGEE. V lost 4 bases to trimming and J lost 1 base, with 10 bases between them. This CDR3 is 14 amino acids long. In DNA, the CDR3 is TGTGCCAGCAGCCCCCACCTTGGCACAGATACGCAGTATTTT. It yields the protein CASSPHLGTDTQYF.

CDR3 in amino acids: CASSRQRASGNTIYF. As DNA, the CDR3 is TGTGCCAGCAGCCGACAGCGCGCCTCTGGAAACACCATATATTTT. The rearrangement joins TRBV7-8 to TRBJ1-3, with a tentative D call TRBD1 (5 bases). Trimming stripped 5 bases from V and 0 bases from J, with 11 bases between. Germline CDR1 and CDR2: SGHVS and FQNEAQ. CDR3 length: 15 residues.

V usage is TRBV7-2 and J usage is TRBJ1-2; TRBD1 matches at 12 bases. The CDR3 consists of 19 residues. Germline V gene sequence: CDR1 SGHTA, CDR2 FQGNSA. After removal of 5 bases from V and 6 bases from J, the junction contained 19 bases not matched to a gene. CDR3 sequence (DNA): TGTGCCAGCAGCGCGGGAAACCGGGACAGGGGGCCGAAGGACGATGGCTACACCTTC. Its protein product is CASSAGNRDRGPKDDGYTF.

This clone came up once. The chain joins TRBV7-3 to TRBJ2-2, with D possibly being TRBD1 (6 bases). Germline CDR1 is SGHTA and CDR2 is FQGTGA. Trimming left V 5 bases short and J 4 bases short, with 11 bases between. The CDR3 consists of 14 residues. The CDR3 bases are TGTGCCAGCAGCACACAGGGTAGCACCGGGGAGCTGTTTTTT. The encoded protein is CASSTQGSTGELFF.

The V and J genes are TRBV29-1 and TRBJ2-1, with D maybe TRBD1 (6 bases). Trimming removed 7 bases at V and 9 bases at J, with 31 bases between. CDR3 length: 17 residues. Germline V gene sequence: CDR1 SQVTM, CDR2 ANQGSEA. The CDR3 nucleotides are TGCAGCGCTCGGACCAGGGCGAACAGGGAAGGTGGGGCTGAGCAGTTCTTC. Protein sequence: CSARTRANREGGAEQFF.

The rearrangement links TRBV5-4 to TRBJ2-3, with D possibly TRBD2 on 6 matching bases. This CDR3 is built from 15 residues. Trimming shortened V by 4 bases and J by 6 bases, and 18 bases separated the two germline ends. The germline V gene has CDR1 SGHNT and CDR2 YYREEE (reference sequence). CDR3 protein: CASSRRDGGRDTQYF. As DNA, the CDR3 is TGTGCCAGCAGCCGACGGGACGGGGGTAGGGATACGCAGTATTTT.

This chain connects TRBV7-9 to TRBJ1-2; 7 bases line up with TRBD1. Germline CDR1 is SEHNR and CDR2 is FQNEAQ (reference sequence). V was pared by 5 bases and J by 6 bases, with 9 bases of the junction left unmatched. The CDR3 consists of 14 residues. This CDR3 reads CASSRPTGKDGYTF. The DNA for the CDR3 is TGTGCCAGCAGCCGCCCGACAGGGAAGGATGGCTACACCTTC.

The chain joins TRBV28 to TRBJ2-3; TRBD2 matches at 13 bases. Germline V gives CDR1 MDHEN, CDR2 SYDVKM. This CDR3 spans 20 amino acids. After removal of 2 bases from V and 2 bases from J, the junction contained 13 bases not matched to a gene. The CDR3 nucleotides read TGTGCCAGCAGTTTAGGAGCGACTAGCGGGGGGCGTTCTACCACAGATACGCAGTATTTT. Its protein is CASSLGATSGGRSTTDTQYF.

The rearrangement joins TRBV27 to TRBJ1-1; D is unclear. The germline V gene encodes CDR1 MNHEY and CDR2 SMNVEV (reference sequence). There are 13 residues in the CDR3. The V end was cut by 3 bases, the J end by 1 base, with 6 bases between. The DNA for the CDR3 is TGTGCCAGCAGTTTGGGCAGGAACACTGAAGCTTTCTTT. This codes for CASSLGRNTEAFF.

The rearrangement uses TRBV23-1 and TRBJ1-2, with D hard to call. Being an ORF, TRBV23-1 has a function that is uncertain. Trimming left V 0 bases short and J 4 bases short, with 6 bases between. The CDR3 is 13 amino acids. The CDR3 loop reads CASSQSGGYGYTF. CDR3 in DNA: TGCGCCAGCAGTCAATCAGGCGGCTATGGCTACACCTTC.

This chain uses TRBV30 with TRBJ1-3; TRBD1 might be the D (6 bases). Germline V CDR1 and CDR2: GTSNPN, SVGIG (reference sequence). Trimming cost V 0 bases and J 0 bases, with 15 bases left between them. The CDR3 consists of 17 residues. The CDR3 region is CAWSVGGARDSGNTIYF. As DNA, the CDR3 is TGTGCCTGGAGTGTTGGGGGGGCCAGGGACTCTGGAAACACCATATATTTT. The full variable domain, in which reference TRBV30 and TRBJ1-3 provide the parts outside the CDR3, is SQTIHQWPATLVQPVGSPLSLECTVEGTSNPNLYWYRQAAGRGLQLLFYSVGIGQISSEVPQNLSASRPQDRQFILSSKKLLLSDSGFYLCAWSVGGARDSGNTIYFGEGSWLTVV.

The J gene is TRBJ1-2, the V gene TRBV12-5, with TRBD1 as a possible D gene (5 bases). Trimming pared 2 bases from V and 3 bases from J, leaving 19 bases between. CDR3 size: 17 residues. CDR1 and CDR2 (germline): LGHNT, FRNRAP. CDR3 nucleotide sequence: TGTGCTAGTGGTTTGTTCTCTGGCAGGGATGGTTACTATGGCTACACCTTC. It encodes CASGLFSGRDGYYGYTF.

This chain connects TRBV7-9 to TRBJ2-1; TRBD1 agrees at 8 bases. Trimming cost V 5 bases and J 8 bases; bases outside gene matches: 14. In germline, CDR1 is SEHNR, CDR2 FQNEAQ (reference sequence). The CDR3 is 16 amino acids. The CDR3 bases are TGTGCCAGCAGCCCCCCTACAGGGGGGAAAGACTATGAGCAGTTCTTC. Translation gives CASSPPTGGKDYEQFF.

The J gene is TRBJ1-1, the V gene TRBV19, with TRBD1 as a possible D gene (5 bases). The CDR3 sequence is 16 residues long. Germline values: CDR1 LNHDA, CDR2 SQIVND (reference sequence). Between the trimmed V and J ends, which lost 4 bases and 4 bases, there was a span of 19 bases. The CDR3 DNA reads as TGTGCCAGTAGTACCCCCATGGGCGGGGGGAGCACTGAAGCTTTCTTT. Translation gives CASSTPMGGGSTEAFF.

The chain has TRBV6-6 and TRBJ2-7, with D perhaps TRBD1 (5 bases). The ends were cut back, 2 bases at V and 4 bases at J, with 9 bases in the middle. Germline assignment: CDR1 MNHNY and CDR2 SVGAGI (reference sequence). This CDR3 is built from 13 residues. As DNA, the CDR3 is TGTGCCAGCAGTTACAGTCAGGGTTACGAGCAGTACTTC. This gives the protein CASSYSQGYEQYF.

The chain combines TRBV7-2 with TRBJ2-3; D perhaps matches TRBD2 (6 bases). The V end was cut by 1 base, the J end by 2 bases, with 19 bases between. CDR3 size: 18 residues. The germline gives CDR1 SGHTA, CDR2 FQGNSA. This CDR3 reads CASSLEGGRDGDTDTQYF. In nucleotides, the CDR3 is TGTGCCAGCAGCTTAGAGGGAGGTCGCGACGGAGACACAGATACGCAGTATTTT.

A few counts support this clone. The rearrangement joins TRBV4-1 to TRBJ2-7; 11 nucleotides agree with TRBD2. The CDR3 runs 21 residues. Germline V gene data show CDR1 as MGHRA and CDR2 as YSYEKL. V shed 3 bases, J shed 4 bases, and the junction held 23 bases outside the gene matches. In DNA form, the CDR3 reads TGCGCCAGCAGCCATGGCCCACCGGGACTAGCGGAGGGTGGGGTTTTTTACGAGCAGTACTTC. This sequence encodes CASSHGPPGLAEGGVFYEQYF.

This chain joins TRBV5-4 and TRBJ2-7; a weak D match, TRBD1 (6 bases). In germline, CDR1 is SGHNT, CDR2 YYREEE (reference sequence). The CDR3 is made up of 14 amino acids. V lost 3 bases, J lost 1 base, and 11 bases lay in between. The CDR3 is CASSSDTGSYEQYF. The CDR3 coding sequence is TGTGCCAGCAGCTCGGACACAGGGTCCTACGAGCAGTACTTC. The full variable domain, rest sourced from reference TRBV5-4 and TRBJ2-7, is ETGVTQSPTHLIKTRGQQVTLRCSSQSGHNTVSWYQQALGQGPQFIFQYYREEENGRGNFPPRFSGLQFPNYSSELNVNALELDDSALYLCASSSDTGSYEQYFGPGTRLTVT.

The chain employs TRBV6-5 and TRBJ2-1; D is unresolved. Germline V gives CDR1 MNHEY, CDR2 SVGAGI. V lost 2 bases, J lost 5 bases, and 7 bases lay in between. CDR3 length: 13 residues. The DNA of the CDR3 is TGTGCCAGCAGTTACGCGTATAACAATGAGCAGTTCTTC. Encoded protein: CASSYAYNNEQFF.

This rearrangement joins TRBV7-2 to TRBJ1-1; D perhaps matches TRBD1 (5 bases). V was cut by 6 bases and J by 0 bases, with 17 bases left in between. The germline V gene has CDR1 SGHTA and CDR2 FQGNSA. There are 16 residues in the CDR3. The CDR3 nucleotides are TGTGCCAGCAGTCCCAAATCTGGGGGGATGAACACTGAAGCTTTCTTT. Translated, it gives CASSPKSGGMNTEAFF.